A selection of T cell receptor beta chains follows, all from one sample in a study of regulatory T cells in long-lasting Graves disease. Each CDR3 protein is one row after TCRdb ran MiXCR on the multiplex PCR reads. This sample has some 330,000 distinct CDR3 sequences, with about 10% found just once. Separately, the same data were catalogued under a study of T cells in Graves' hyperthyroidism and ophthalmopathy.

The source material was peripheral blood mononuclear cells (PBMCs), sampled at new diagnosis, from a patient treated with antithyroid drugs. The receptor set was obtained from a woman under 30 with Graves disease. The CDR3 runs from the conserved cysteine through the conserved F or W. The order of the fields is J gene, D gene, V gene, clone size, CDR3 protein, CDR3 DNA. A D gene is named only where the DNA matches it firmly. Clone size is shown for a subset of rows, as once, few, many or a class of expanded clone.

TRBJ2-1 | . | TRBV7-3 | many | CASSSTPAADNEQFF | TGTGCCAGCAGCTCTACCCCGGCAGCCGACAATGAGCAGTTCTTC
TRBJ2-7 | . | TRBV7-2 | . | CASNRQQGTYEQYF | TGTGCCAGCAACAGACAACAGGGTACATACGAGCAGTACTTC
TRBJ1-1 | . | TRBV4-3 | few | CASSQEFSPLSKTEAFF | TGCGCCAGCAGCCAAGAGTTCAGTCCCCTTTCGAAAACTGAAGCTTTCTTT
TRBJ1-1 | . | TRBV20-1 | many | CSARSGHPNTEAFF | TGCAGTGCTAGAAGTGGCCATCCAAACACTGAAGCTTTCTTT
TRBJ2-4 | . | TRBV5-1 | many | CASSRESAKNIQYF | TGCGCCAGCAGTAGGGAATCGGCCAAAAACATTCAGTACTTC
TRBJ1-6 | . | TRBV6-1 | . | CASRGAAPLHF | TGTGCCAGCAGGGGCGCTGCACCCCTCCACTTT
TRBJ2-1 | . | TRBV11-3 | many | CASSLDSRVWNEQFF | TGTGCCAGCAGCTTAGATTCCAGGGTATGGAATGAGCAGTTCTTC
TRBJ1-5 | . | TRBV28 | . | CASSHPIRGGRGNQPQHF | TGTGCCAGCAGTCACCCAATTCGGGGTGGGAGGGGAAATCAGCCCCAGCATTTT
TRBJ2-2 | . | TRBV20-1 | many | CSAQENTGELFF | TGCAGTGCTCAAGAGAACACCGGGGAGCTGTTTTTT
TRBJ1-1 | . | TRBV11-2 | many | CASSLATRRAEAFF | TGTGCCAGCAGCTTAGCGACCCGGCGGGCTGAAGCTTTCTTT
TRBJ2-1 | TRBD2 | TRBV7-2 | . | CASSLLAGGGNEQFF | TGTGCCAGCAGCTTGCTAGCGGGGGGGGGGAATGAGCAGTTCTTC
TRBJ1-2 | . | TRBV27 | many | CASSLLGTYGYTF | TGTGCCAGCAGTTTACTGGGTACCTATGGCTACACCTTC